Each of the 2 T cell receptor beta chains below was sequenced from the same sample in a study of graft-versus-host responses after intestinal transplantation (dated by TCRdb to about 2021). The time point label for this specimen denotes: cells obtained before transplantation from donor or recipient. Libraries were prepared through the immunoSEQ multiplex PCR assay. The source is immuneACCESS, and TCRdb retained only in-frame sequences with V and J called. Part of the clones is not carried over; for the studies checked, unresolved V genes explain less than half of this, and the remainder is unexplained. Present in this sample are over 5,500 clones, 22% of which were seen just once. The top ten clonotypes cover roughly 5% of the sample. Material: alloreactive CD4+ T cells from a mixed lymphocyte reaction culture, obtained before transplantation. Read against the paper, the sample's cell subset or site label means: CFSE-low proliferating T cells sorted from approximately 6-day pre-transplant mixed lymphocyte reaction (GvH or HvG direction). The receptor source for this set is a human patient who was an organ donor for intestinal transplantation.

The chain links TRBV18 to TRBJ2-6; no firm D call. Germline V gene data show CDR1 as KGHSH and CDR2 as LQKENI. There are 18 residues in the CDR3. V was trimmed by 2 bases and J by 0 bases, leaving 14 bases between them. The CDR3: CASSPDPRSLSGANVLTF. The CDR3 DNA follows: TGTGCCAGCTCACCAGACCCAAGGTCTCTCTCTGGGGCCAACGTCCTGACTTTC. Based on the CDR3 plus reference TRBV18 and TRBJ2-6, the full variable domain is NAGVMQNPRHLVRRRGQEARLRCSPMKGHSHVYWYRQLPEEGLKFMVYLQKENIIDESGMPKERFSAEFPKEGPSILRIQQVVRGDSAAYFCASSPDPRSLSGANVLTFGAGSRLTVL.

The genes are TRBV4-2 and TRBJ2-1; D possibly corresponds to TRBD2 (6 bases). Looked up from germline, CDR1 is LGHNA and CDR2 is YNFKEQ. The CDR3 runs to 14 residues. The ends were cut back, 0 bases at V and 3 bases at J, with 6 bases in the middle. The CDR3 sequence is CASSQEGLYNEQFF. The CDR3 DNA reads as TGTGCCAGCAGCCAAGAGGGACTCTACAATGAGCAGTTCTTC.